One and the same sample provided the 21 T cell receptor beta chains below, sequenced in a study of T-cell memory formation after mild COVID-19. Using its own MiXCR run on the 5' RACE reads, TCRdb lists one record per CDR3 protein. The sample includes about 360,000 distinct CDR3 sequences, approximately 14% of them seen just once. The sequenced material came from PBMCs or a T cell subset sorted from them (not recorded which). Every receptor here comes from a man aged 18 to 29 who had mild COVID-19 (a few samples of this study predate the infection). Cell type and time point are not known.

CDR3 DNA: TGTGCCAGCAGTACAAGCGGAGGATTGGCCTACGAGCAGTACTTC. Translating gives CASSTSGGLAYEQYF. The V call is TRBV6-6, the J call TRBJ2-7; D might be TRBD2 (5 bases). The V gene lost 5 bases and the J gene lost 2 bases, with 16 bases spanning the gap. The CDR3 covers 15 residues. CDR1 is MNHNY and CDR2 is SVGAGI in the germline V gene (reference sequence).

This clonotype occurred many times. The rearrangement joins TRBV5-1 to TRBJ2-7; D is unresolved. CDR1 and CDR2 from the germline V gene are SGHRS and YFSETQ. The CDR3 contains 13 residues. V lost 1 base, J lost 6 bases, and 11 bases lay in between. In DNA form, the CDR3 reads TGCGCCAGCAGCTTGCTAAGTGCTACCGAGCAGTACGTC. It is translated as CASSLLSATEQYV.

V is TRBV5-1 and J is TRBJ1-2, with TRBD1 identical over 8 bases. The germline V gene encodes CDR1 SGHRS and CDR2 YFSETQ. This CDR3 has 13 amino acids. The junction had 4 bases not matched to a gene; V was cut back by 4 bases and J by 5 bases. CDR3 sequence: CASSLTGEYGYTF. As DNA, the CDR3 is TGCGCCAGCAGCCTGACAGGGGAATATGGCTACACCTTC.

This chain uses TRBV7-9 with TRBJ2-5; no clear D. Trimming left V 5 bases short and J 0 bases short, with 10 bases between. Germline V CDR1 and CDR2: SEHNR, FQNEAQ (reference sequence). This CDR3 has 14 residues. In DNA form, the CDR3 reads TGTGCCAGCAGCCACCCTTCAAACCAAGAGACCCAGTACTTC. Its protein is CASSHPSNQETQYF.

In its sample, this clonotype was seen many times. This chain connects TRBV5-5 to TRBJ2-2; D call uncertain. The CDR3 is 15 residues long. V shed 1 base and J shed 0 bases, with 7 bases lying between them. The germline CDR1 and CDR2 sequences are SGHKS and YYEKEE (reference sequence). In DNA, the CDR3 is TGTGCCAGCAGCTTGTGGACGGCGAACACCGGGGAGCTGTTTTTT. It translates to CASSLWTANTGELFF.

The V gene is TRBV12-3 or TRBV12-4, the J gene TRBJ2-4; TRBD2 aligns across 14 bases. V trimming: 5 bases; J trimming: 1 base; junction bases outside the gene matches: 4. This CDR3 spans 17 amino acids. The CDR3 spells CASSVTSGGAAKNIQYF. The CDR3 nucleotides read TGTGCCAGCAGTGTGACTAGCGGGGGGGCGGCCAAAAACATTCAGTACTTC.

There are many counts of this clonotype. The V gene is TRBV7-9, the J gene TRBJ2-1, with D hard to call. Germline V gene sequence: CDR1 SEHNR, CDR2 FQNEAQ (reference sequence). The CDR3 sequence is 10 residues long. The CDR3 protein is CALGYNEQFF. CDR3 DNA sequence: TGTGCTCTCGGCTACAATGAGCAGTTCTTC. Combining the CDR3 with reference TRBV7-9 and TRBJ2-1 gives the whole variable domain DTGVSQNPRHKITKRGQNVTFRCDPISEHNRLYWYRQTLGQGPEFLTYFQNEAQLEKSRLLSDRFSAERPKGSFSTLEIQRTEQGDSAMYLCALGYNEQFFGPGTRLTVL.

There are many counts of this clonotype. The chain links TRBV7-6 to TRBJ2-2; unclear D gene. Germline CDR1 SGHVS, CDR2 FNYEAQ. With 2 bases removed from V and 1 base from J, the gap between germline ends came to 8 bases. The CDR3 spans 15 residues. The CDR3: CASSLIVGNTGELFF. CDR3 sequence (DNA): TGTGCCAGCAGCTTAATTGTCGGGAACACCGGGGAGCTGTTTTTT. The full variable domain, its missing parts supplied by reference TRBV7-6 and TRBJ2-2, is GAGVSQSPRYKVTKRGQDVALRCDPISGHVSLYWYRQALGQGPEFLTYFNYEAQQDKSGLPNDRFSAERPEGSISTLTIQRTEQRDSAMYRCASSLIVGNTGELFFGEGSRLTVL.

In this sample, this clonotype turned up a few times. The V and J genes are TRBV28 and TRBJ1-4; TRBD1 matches 8 bases. The germline V gene encodes CDR1 MDHEN and CDR2 SYDVKM. The CDR3 runs to 15 residues. V gave up 5 bases and J gave up 4 bases; unmatched junction bases: 6. CDR3 nucleotide sequence: TGTGCCAGCAGTCCGAGGACAGGGTTTAATGAAAAACTGTTTTTT. It yields the protein CASSPRTGFNEKLFF.

This clonotype was picked up many times. V is TRBV6-5 and J is TRBJ2-2; TRBD1 matches at 8 bases. V shed 11 bases, J shed 4 bases, and the junction held 6 bases outside the gene matches. Germline CDR1 reads MNHEY; CDR2 reads SVGAGI. This CDR3 contains 13 residues. The DNA of the CDR3 is TGTGCCTTCCGGGACAGGCTCACCGGGGAGCTGTTTTTT. It is translated as CAFRDRLTGELFF.

The chain links TRBV4-2 to TRBJ2-1; possibly TRBD2 for D (6 bases). The germline V and J ends were trimmed by 1 base and 6 bases, with 16 bases remaining between them. This CDR3 comprises 16 residues. Germline CDR1 reads LGHNA; CDR2 reads YNFKEQ. The CDR3 DNA follows: TGTGCCAGCAGCCAAGTTGGGGGGACCCCGCTCAATGAGCAGTTCTTC. Translated: CASSQVGGTPLNEQFF.

This clonotype was observed a few times. The chain uses TRBV6-5 and TRBJ2-7; possibly TRBD1 or TRBD2 for D (6 bases each). Germline CDR1 is MNHEY and CDR2 is SVGAGI. V lost 4 bases to trimming and J lost 1 base, with 11 bases between them. This CDR3 spans 14 amino acids. The CDR3 loop reads CASSSWRGSYEQYV. DNA for the CDR3: TGTGCCAGCAGTTCGTGGAGGGGGTCCTACGAGCAGTACGTC.

CDR3 nucleotides: TGTGCCAGCAGTGGCTTAGGGGGCGCGCAGCCCCAGCATTTT. Amino acid sequence: CASSGLGGAQPQHF. This rearrangement joins TRBV27 to TRBJ1-5, with 7 nucleotides matching TRBD1. The CDR3 sequence is 14 residues long. Germline V gene lookup returns CDR1 MNHEY and CDR2 SMNVEV (reference sequence). After removal of 5 bases from V and 7 bases from J, the junction contained 8 bases not matched to a gene.

This clonotype was observed a handful of times. V usage is TRBV27 and J usage is TRBJ2-1, with D possibly called TRBD1 or TRBD2 (6 bases each). The CDR3 consists of 16 residues. V lost 3 bases and J lost 0, with 12 bases in between. The V gene's germline CDR1 is MNHEY and CDR2 SMNVEV (reference sequence). CDR3 DNA: TGTGCCAGCAGTTTGGAAGGGGGGTTCTCCTACAATGAGCAGTTCTTC. It specifies CASSLEGGFSYNEQFF.

This chain links TRBV14 with TRBJ1-5; 7 bases line up with TRBD1. Germline V gene lookup returns CDR1 SGHDN and CDR2 FVKESK. There are 15 residues in the CDR3. The junction had 7 bases not matched to a gene; V was cut back by 6 bases and J by 2 bases. The CDR3 protein is CASRYGTDCNQPQHF. The DNA of the CDR3 is TGTGCCAGCAGGTACGGGACAGACTGCAATCAGCCCCAGCATTTT.

Ten or more counts support this clonotype. This chain connects TRBV30 to TRBJ2-7, with D maybe TRBD2 (6 bases). Germline lookup yields CDR1 GTSNPN and CDR2 SVGIG (reference sequence). V dropped 4 bases and J dropped 4 bases, with 14 bases sitting between them. The length of the CDR3 is 13 residues. Here the CDR3 reads CAWTPRLAYEQYF. The CDR3 DNA reads TGTGCCTGGACACCCCGGCTAGCGTACGAGCAGTACTTC.

The V gene is TRBV28, the J gene TRBJ2-4, with 8 nucleotides matching TRBD1. This CDR3 is 14 amino acids long. The germline gives CDR1 MDHEN, CDR2 SYDVKM. The V gene end was trimmed by 5 bases and the J gene end by 3 bases; junction bases not matched to a gene: 3. The CDR3 region is CASSGTGVKNIQYF. The CDR3 DNA reads as TGTGCCAGCAGTGGGACAGGAGTCAAAAACATTCAGTACTTC. Filled out from reference TRBV28 and TRBJ2-4, the complete variable domain reads DVKVTQSSRYLVKRTGEKVFLECVQDMDHENMFWYRQDPGLGLRLIYFSYDVKMKEKGDIPEGYSVSREKKERFSLILESASTNQTSMYLCASSGTGVKNIQYFGAGTRLSVL.

V is TRBV9 and J is TRBJ2-2; 11 bases agree with TRBD2. Germline loops: CDR1 SGDLS, CDR2 YYNGEE. CDR3 length equals 18 residues. Unmatched junction bases numbered 8, after V lost 0 bases and J lost 4 bases. CDR3 residues: CASSVVPSGGTGTGELFF. The CDR3 DNA reads as TGTGCCAGCAGCGTAGTTCCTAGCGGGGGGACGGGCACCGGGGAGCTGTTTTTT.

In this sample, this clonotype turned up many times. The V and J genes are TRBV6-2 or TRBV6-3 and TRBJ2-5; TRBD2 is a possible D gene (5 bases). The CDR3 spans 12 residues. The germline CDR1 and CDR2 sequences are MNHEY and SVGEGT. V was trimmed by 6 bases and J by 5 bases, leaving 10 bases between them. The CDR3 nucleotides read TGTGCCAGCAGCCCCGGACTGGAGACCCAGTACTTC. Translation: CASSPGLETQYF.

The table lists this clonotype with a few counts. This chain uses TRBV9 with TRBJ2-2; TRBD2 is a possible D gene (7 bases). The germline gives CDR1 SGDLS, CDR2 YYNGEE. V lost 0 bases, J lost 7 bases, and 16 bases lay in between. The CDR3 length is 16 residues. Here the CDR3 reads CASSVESGGRGGELFF. The CDR3 DNA reads TGTGCCAGCAGCGTAGAATCCGGGGGGCGAGGCGGGGAGCTGTTTTTT.

The genes are TRBV19 and TRBJ2-7, with 7 bases that match TRBD2. The germline gives CDR1 LNHDA, CDR2 SQIVND (reference sequence). The J segment lost 6 bases and the V segment lost 5 bases, leaving 10 bases of the junction unmatched. The CDR3 sequence is 14 residues long. The CDR3: CASSPWTERGEQYF. As DNA, the CDR3 is TGTGCCAGTAGTCCCTGGACTGAGCGGGGCGAGCAGTACTTC. Looking up the rest from reference TRBV19 and TRBJ2-7 gives the full variable domain: DGGITQSPKYLFRKEGQNVTLSCEQNLNHDAMYWYRQDPGQGLRLIYYSQIVNDFQKGDIAEGYSVSREKKESFPLTVTSAQKNPTAFYLCASSPWTERGEQYFGPGTRLTVT.